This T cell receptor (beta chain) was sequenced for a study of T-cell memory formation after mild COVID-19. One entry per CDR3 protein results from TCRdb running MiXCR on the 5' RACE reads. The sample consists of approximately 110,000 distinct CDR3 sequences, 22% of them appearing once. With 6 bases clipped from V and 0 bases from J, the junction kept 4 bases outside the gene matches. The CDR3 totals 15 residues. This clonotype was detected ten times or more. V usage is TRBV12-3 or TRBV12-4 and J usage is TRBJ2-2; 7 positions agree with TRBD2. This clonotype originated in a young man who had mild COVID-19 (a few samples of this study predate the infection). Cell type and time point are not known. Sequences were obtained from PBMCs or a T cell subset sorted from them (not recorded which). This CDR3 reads CASSRGGSNTGELFF. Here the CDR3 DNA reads TGTGCCAGCAGCCGCGGGGGTTCGAACACCGGGGAGCTGTTTTTT.